One TCR beta chain is described in this entry. This sample is part of a study of blood T cell repertoires in COVID-19. The overall study: Acute and convalescent COVID-19 samples came from the United States, Italy and Spain. T cells, B-cell-depleted T cells, or PBMCs provided the cDNA or gDNA that served as material.

Trimming took off 4 bases at V and 3 bases at J, with 15 bases between the two ends. The length of the CDR3 is 15 residues. CDR1 is SGHTA, CDR2 FQGNSA, per germline. Methods used by the authors: Estimated nucleated cell counts came from reference gene primer amplification. Libraries were prepared by immunoSEQ multiplex PCR; TCRdb keeps only in-frame clonotypes and omits some of them. Clonal size and the V and J genes are those of that table, whereas D and trimming came from the DNA. The data contain approximately 260,000 clones, roughly 80% of them singletons. The chain employs TRBV7-2 and TRBJ2-5; D remains unclear. The specimen sequenced was peripheral blood. This TCR was sampled from a woman aged 60 to 75 with active or convalescent COVID-19. Here the CDR3 reads CASSSSGGFKETQYF. The CDR3 nucleotides are TGTGCCAGCAGCTCCTCCGGCGGCTTTAAAGAGACCCAGTACTTC.